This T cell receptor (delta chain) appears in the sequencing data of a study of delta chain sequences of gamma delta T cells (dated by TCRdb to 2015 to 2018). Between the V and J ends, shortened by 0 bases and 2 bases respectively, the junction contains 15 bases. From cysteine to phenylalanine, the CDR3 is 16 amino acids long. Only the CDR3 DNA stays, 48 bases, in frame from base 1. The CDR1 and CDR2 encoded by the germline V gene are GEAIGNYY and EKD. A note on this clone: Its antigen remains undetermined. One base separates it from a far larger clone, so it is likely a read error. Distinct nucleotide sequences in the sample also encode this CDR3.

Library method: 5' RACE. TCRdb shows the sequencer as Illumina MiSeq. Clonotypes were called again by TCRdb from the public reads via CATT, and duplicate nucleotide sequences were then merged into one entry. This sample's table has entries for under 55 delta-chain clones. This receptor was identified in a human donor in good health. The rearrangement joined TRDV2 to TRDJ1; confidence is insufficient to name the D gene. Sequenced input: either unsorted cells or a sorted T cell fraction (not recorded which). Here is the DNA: TGTGCCTGTGACACCCTTTGGAAGCCCAATACCGATAAACTCATCTTT. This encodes CACDTLWKPNTDKLIF.